The sequence of this T cell receptor (beta chain) was determined in a study of human T cells and chemical hapten exposure. Time point defined: pre-sensitization, week 0. Treatment in this sample: therapeutic diphenylcyclopropenone sensitization with weekly scalp DPC. Unique molecular identifiers were attached to individual cDNA molecules during library preparation. A single record per CDR3 protein comes from TCRdb applying MiXCR to the RACE reads. The data show around 350,000 distinct CDR3 sequences, about 5% seen once. Trimming took 3 bases from V and 0 from J, leaving 9 bases between them. Germline V gives CDR1 DFQATT, CDR2 SNEGSKA (reference sequence). The CDR3 runs 13 residues. This clonotype showed up many times.

Sequencing was performed on whole blood, taken in connection with sensitization to the hapten diphenylcyclopropenone (DPC). The receptor was derived from a woman aged 18-30 years with alopecia areata. Some clones in this sample may be carry-over from other donors' samples. The V call is TRBV20-1, the J call TRBJ2-7, with D tentatively TRBD2 (6 bases). The CDR3, as DNA: TGCAGTGCTAGTGGGGGGAGCTCCTACGAGCAGTACTTC. Its translation: CSASGGSSYEQYF.